The sequence of this T cell receptor (beta chain) was determined in a study of T cell changes during pregnancy in multiple sclerosis. The germline V and J ends were trimmed by 4 bases and 7 bases, with 10 bases remaining between them. The length of the CDR3 is 13 residues. Germline CDR1 MRHNA, CDR2 SNTAGT. Libraries were prepared by immunoSEQ multiplex PCR; TCRdb keeps only in-frame clonotypes and omits some of them. The sample comprises around 40,000 clones, 91% of which are singletons, and 0.45% to 0.55% rests with the top ten. The TCR comes from a female donor in good health, enrolled as a control in a pregnancy study. The rearrangement joins TRBV6-4 to TRBJ2-2; D may be TRBD1 (6 bases). Sequencing used CD4+ T cells from peripheral blood mononuclear cells, obtained in the third trimester of pregnancy. CDR3 loop: CASSAGDSGELFF. The CDR3 bases are TGTGCCAGCAGTGCAGGGGATAGCGGGGAGCTGTTTTTT.